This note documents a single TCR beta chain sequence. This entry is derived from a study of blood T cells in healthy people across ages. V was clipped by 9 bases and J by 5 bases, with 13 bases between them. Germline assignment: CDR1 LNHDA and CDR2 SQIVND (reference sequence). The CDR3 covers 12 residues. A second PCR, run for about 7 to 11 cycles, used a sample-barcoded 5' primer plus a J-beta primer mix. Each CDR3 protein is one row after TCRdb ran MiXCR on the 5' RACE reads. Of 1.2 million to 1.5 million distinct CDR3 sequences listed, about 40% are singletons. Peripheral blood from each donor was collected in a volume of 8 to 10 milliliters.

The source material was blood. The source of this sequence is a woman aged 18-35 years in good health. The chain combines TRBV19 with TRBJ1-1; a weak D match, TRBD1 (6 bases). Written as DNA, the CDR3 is TGTGCCAGCGCCTGGGGGCGGACTGAAGCTTTCTTT. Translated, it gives CASAWGRTEAFF.